This record covers a single T cell receptor (beta chain). Its antigen is undetermined. TCRdb ran MiXCR on the 5' RACE reads and lists one entry per CDR3 protein. The sample contains about 350,000 distinct CDR3 sequences, roughly 15% of which appear only once. This sample is drawn from a study of T-cell memory formation after mild COVID-19. Study-wide points: Clones that shrank (day 15 to 85) were balanced CD4/CD8, whereas later expanders leaned CD4+.

The germline V and J ends were trimmed by 6 bases and 4 bases, with 15 bases remaining between them. The CDR3 covers 15 residues. From germline, CDR1 is PRHDT and CDR2 FYEKMQ (reference sequence). The rearrangement joins TRBV13 to TRBJ2-2, with a tentative D call TRBD1 (5 bases). Sequenced material: PBMCs or a T cell subset sorted from them (not recorded which). This TCR came from a man aged 18 to 30 who had mild COVID-19 (a few samples of this study predate the infection). Cell type and time point are not known. In nucleotides, the CDR3 is TGTGCCAGCAGACTCACAGGAATAGCCACCGGGGAGCTGTTTTTT. Amino acid sequence: CASRLTGIATGELFF.